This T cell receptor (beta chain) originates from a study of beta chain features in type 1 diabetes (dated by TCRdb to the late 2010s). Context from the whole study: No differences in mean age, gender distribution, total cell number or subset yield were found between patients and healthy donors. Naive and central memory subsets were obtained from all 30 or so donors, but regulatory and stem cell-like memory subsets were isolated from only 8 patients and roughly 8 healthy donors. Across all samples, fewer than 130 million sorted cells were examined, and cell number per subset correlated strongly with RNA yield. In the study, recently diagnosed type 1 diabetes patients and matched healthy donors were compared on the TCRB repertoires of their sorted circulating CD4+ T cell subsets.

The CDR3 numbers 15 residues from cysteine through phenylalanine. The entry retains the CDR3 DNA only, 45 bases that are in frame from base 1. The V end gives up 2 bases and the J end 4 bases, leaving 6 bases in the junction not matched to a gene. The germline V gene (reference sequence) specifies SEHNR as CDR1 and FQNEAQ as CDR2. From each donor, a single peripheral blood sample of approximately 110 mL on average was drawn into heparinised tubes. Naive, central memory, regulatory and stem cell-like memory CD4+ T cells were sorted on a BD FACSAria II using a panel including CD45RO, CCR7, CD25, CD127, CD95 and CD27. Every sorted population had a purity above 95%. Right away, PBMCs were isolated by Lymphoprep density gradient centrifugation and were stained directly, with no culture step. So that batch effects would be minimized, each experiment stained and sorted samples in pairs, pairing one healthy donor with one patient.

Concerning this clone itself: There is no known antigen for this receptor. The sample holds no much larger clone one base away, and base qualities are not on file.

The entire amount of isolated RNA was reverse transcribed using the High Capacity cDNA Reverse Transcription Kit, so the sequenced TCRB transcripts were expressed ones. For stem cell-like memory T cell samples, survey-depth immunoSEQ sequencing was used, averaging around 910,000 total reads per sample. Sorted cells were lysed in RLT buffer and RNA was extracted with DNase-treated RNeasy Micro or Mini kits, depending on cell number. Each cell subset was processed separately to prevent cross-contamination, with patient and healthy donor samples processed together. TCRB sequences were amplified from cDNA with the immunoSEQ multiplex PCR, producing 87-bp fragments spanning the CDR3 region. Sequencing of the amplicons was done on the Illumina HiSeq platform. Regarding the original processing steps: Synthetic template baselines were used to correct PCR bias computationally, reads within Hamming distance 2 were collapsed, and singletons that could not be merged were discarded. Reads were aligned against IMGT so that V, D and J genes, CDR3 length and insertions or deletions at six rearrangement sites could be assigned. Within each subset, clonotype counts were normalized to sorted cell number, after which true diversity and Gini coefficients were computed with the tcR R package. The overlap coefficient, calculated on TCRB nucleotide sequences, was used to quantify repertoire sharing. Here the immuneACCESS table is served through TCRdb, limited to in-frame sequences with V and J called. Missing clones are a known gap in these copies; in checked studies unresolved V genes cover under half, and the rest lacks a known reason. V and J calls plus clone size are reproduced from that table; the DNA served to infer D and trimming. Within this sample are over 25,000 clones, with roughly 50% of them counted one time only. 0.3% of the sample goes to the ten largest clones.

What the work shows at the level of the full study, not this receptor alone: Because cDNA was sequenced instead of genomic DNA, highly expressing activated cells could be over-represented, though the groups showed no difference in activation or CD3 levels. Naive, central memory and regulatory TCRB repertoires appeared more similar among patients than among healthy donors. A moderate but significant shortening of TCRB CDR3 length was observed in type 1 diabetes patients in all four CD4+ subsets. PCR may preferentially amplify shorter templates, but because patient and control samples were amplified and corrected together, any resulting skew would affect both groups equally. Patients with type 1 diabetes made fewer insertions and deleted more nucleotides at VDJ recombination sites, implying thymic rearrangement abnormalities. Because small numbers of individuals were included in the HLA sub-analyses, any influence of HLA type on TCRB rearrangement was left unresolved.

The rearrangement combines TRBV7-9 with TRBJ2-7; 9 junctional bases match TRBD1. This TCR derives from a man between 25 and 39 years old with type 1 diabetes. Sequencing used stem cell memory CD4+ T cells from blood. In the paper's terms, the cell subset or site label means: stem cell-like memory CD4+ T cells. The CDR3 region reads CASSLLRDREYEQYF. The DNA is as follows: TGTGCCAGCAGCTTACTCCGGGACAGGGAGTACGAGCAGTACTTC.